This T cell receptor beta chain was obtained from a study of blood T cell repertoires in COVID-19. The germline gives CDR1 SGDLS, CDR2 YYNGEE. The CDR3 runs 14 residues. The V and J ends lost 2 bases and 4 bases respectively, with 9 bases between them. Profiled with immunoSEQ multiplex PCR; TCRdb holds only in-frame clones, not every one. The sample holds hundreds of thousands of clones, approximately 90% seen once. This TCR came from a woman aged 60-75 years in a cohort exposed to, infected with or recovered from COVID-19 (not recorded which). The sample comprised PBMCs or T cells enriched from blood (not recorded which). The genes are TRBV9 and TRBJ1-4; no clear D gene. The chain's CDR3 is CASSVWGGNEKLFF. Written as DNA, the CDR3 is TGTGCCAGCAGCGTCTGGGGAGGTAATGAAAAACTGTTTTTT.